This entry features one T cell receptor beta chain sequence. No base qualities exist here, and no much larger clone lies one base off it. Different DNA sequences within this sample yield the same CDR3. The time point label on this specimen signifies: acute infectious mononucleosis, at clinical presentation within 2 weeks of symptom onset (visit 1). Over primary infection, the study followed CD8 T cell responses to two immunodominant EBV epitopes: BRLF1 109 (YVL-BR) and BMLF1 280 (GLC-BM). Primary EBV infection was indicated by a positive serum heterophile antibody test and EBV viral capsid antigen-specific IgM. Total CD8 T cells were first enriched from PBMCs by magnetic positive selection (MACS). Live CD3+ CD8+ tetramer+ cells were sorted on a FACSAria III to over 95% purity. Cell sorting used a PE-conjugated tetramer carrying the BRLF1 109-117 peptide. At both acute infection and convalescence, EBV epitope-specific CD8 T cells were tetramer-sorted, and the TCR repertoires of those cells were deep-sequenced directly ex vivo. Three people aged about 18 to 30 with clinical acute infectious mononucleosis and laboratory evidence of primary EBV infection were used as donors. Heparinized peripheral blood was drawn at clinical presentation with mononucleosis symptoms and again about 6 months later. PBMCs were isolated by Ficoll-Paque density gradient centrifugation.

This entry belongs to a study of blood T cell repertoires in acute mononucleosis (dated by TCRdb to the early 2020s). For context, the study as a whole: Acute-phase samples were taken within 2 weeks of symptom onset, representing the primary response. In acute infection, YVL-BR-specific cells made up a mean of about 2.1% of blood CD8 T cells and GLC-BM-specific cells made up a mean of around 1.1%. Mean blood EBV load was 3.5 to 4.5 log10 genome copies per million B cells during acute infection and 2 to 3 at convalescence.

Total RNA from at least 8,000 sorted tetramer+ CD8 T cells was reverse transcribed into cDNA for TCR profiling. PCR with primers that anneal to V and J regions amplified CDR3 regions and added unique molecular identifiers to track templates. TCRalpha and TCRbeta chains were profiled using the immunoSEQ platform, including its sequencing and error-correction standards. Per the original workflow: Clonal copy numbers were corrected for sequencing and PCR errors, and CDR3s were defined per IMGT conventions. Analysis was limited to productive rearrangements and used immunoSEQ Analyzer versions 2.0 and 3.0, and gene-pairing frequencies were further processed in Microsoft Excel. Circos plots were used to visualize V-J pairings, and MEME plus a custom motifSearch program were used to find CDR3 motifs. The OLGA algorithm was used to calculate the probability of generation of TCR sequences. Clonotypes seen at both visits were called persistent; those seen only acutely were nonpersistent; those seen only at convalescence were de novo. Any amino acid clonotype used by more than one donor was defined as a public TCR. TCRdb limited this immuneACCESS table to in-frame rearrangements with V and J called. A share of clones is missing; checked studies link under half to unresolved V genes, and the rest is unexplained. The V and J calls and clone size come from that table; D and trimming were worked out from the DNA. The sample contains about 7,200 clones, 20% to 30% of them found a single time. Approximately 30% of the sample goes to the ten largest clones.

The study at large found these results: With only a few donors in the cohort, group averages were based on very few individuals. Only about 9.7% of unique acute clonotypes persisted into convalescence, yet these made up most of the response; new diverse de novo clonotypes seemingly replaced the rest. For BRLF1 (YVL-BR), TCRalpha CDR3 motifs played a dominant role and TCRbeta a minimal role in TCR repertoire selection. The low acute-to-convalescent clonotype overlap might be partly explained by sampling error, because only a fraction of each donor's blood was analyzed.

As encoded in the germline V gene, CDR1 is SQVTM while CDR2 is ANQGSEA. The V end gives up 7 bases and the J end 11 bases, leaving 7 bases in the junction not matched to a gene. From its cysteine to its phenylalanine, the CDR3 spans 11 amino acids. Only the CDR3 DNA is retained, 33 bases long and in frame from the first base. The material sequenced was EBV YVL epitope tetramer+ CD8+ T cells sorted from PBMCs, taken during acute infectious mononucleosis. The cell subset or site label on this specimen signifies: CD8 T cells binding a tetramer with EBV BRLF1 109-117 peptide (YVL-BR). Here the chain combines TRBV29-1 and TRBJ2-7; 11 bases in between match TRBD1. The source is a woman between 18 and 29 years old with infectious mononucleosis caused by EBV. The CDR3 corresponds to CSGGQGEGEYF. Here is the DNA: TGCAGCGGGGGACAGGGGGAAGGCGAGTACTTC.